This T cell receptor beta chain was profiled in a study of early stage breast cancer tumors. Overall study findings and caveats: In about 85% of the 16 patients, blood comparison separated tumor from normal breast. Most shared enriched TCRB sequences were commonly generated ones.

The CDR3 contains 14 residues. V was shortened by 6 bases and J by 8 bases, with 19 bases between the two germline ends. Looked up from germline, CDR1 is SNHLY and CDR2 is FYNNEI. TCRdb's table, derived via immunoSEQ multiplex PCR, lists solely in-frame clones and lacks some. The profile covers around 71,000 clones, with approximately 79% appearing a single time and 3.5% taken by the ten largest. On this clone itself: Its specificity is not known.

The chain recombines TRBV2 with TRBJ1-2; the D is unclear. The sample consisted of blood. The receptor was isolated from a person aged 55 to 70 with breast cancer. This CDR3 reads CASSLIAGGLGYTF. The CDR3 bases are TGTGCCAGCAGCCTCATTGCGGGAGGCCTCGGCTACACCTTC.